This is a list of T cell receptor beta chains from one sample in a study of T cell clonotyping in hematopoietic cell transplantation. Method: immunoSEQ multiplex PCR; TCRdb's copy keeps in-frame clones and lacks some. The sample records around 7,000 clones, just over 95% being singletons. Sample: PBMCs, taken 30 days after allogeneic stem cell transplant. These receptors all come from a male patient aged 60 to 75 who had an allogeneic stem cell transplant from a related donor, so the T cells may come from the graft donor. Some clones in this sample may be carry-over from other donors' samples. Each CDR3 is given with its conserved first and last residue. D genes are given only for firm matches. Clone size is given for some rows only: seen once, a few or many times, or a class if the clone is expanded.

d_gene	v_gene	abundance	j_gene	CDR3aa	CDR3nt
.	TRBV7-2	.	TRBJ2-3	CASSLVRTDTQYF	TGTGCCAGCAGCTTAGTTCGGACAGATACGCAGTATTTT
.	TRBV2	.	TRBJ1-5	CASNGGDSHSNQPQHF	TGTGCCAGCAATGGCGGTGATTCCCATAGCAATCAGCCCCAGCATTTT
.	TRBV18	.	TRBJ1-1	CASSRDEKAFF	TGTGCCAGCTCACGCGACGAGAAAGCTTTCTTT
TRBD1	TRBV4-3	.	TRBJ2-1	CASSQDRGKQFF	TGCGCCAGCAGCCAAGACAGGGGGAAGCAGTTCTTC
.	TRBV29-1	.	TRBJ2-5	CSVDWDQETQYF	TGCAGCGTTGACTGGGACCAAGAGACCCAGTACTTC
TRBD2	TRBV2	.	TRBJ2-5	CASSGLAGGPETQYF	TGTGCCAGCAGTGGTCTAGCGGGGGGGCCTGAGACCCAGTACTTC
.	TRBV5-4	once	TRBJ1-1	CASSEDNTEAFF	TGTGCCAGCAGCGAAGACAACACTGAAGCTTTCTTT
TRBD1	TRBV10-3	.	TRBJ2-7	CAIGQGNEQYF	TGTGCCATCGGACAGGGGAACGAGCAGTACTTC
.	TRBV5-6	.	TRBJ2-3	CASSPPGPNIGDTQYF	TGTGCCAGCAGCCCGCCCGGACCTAATATTGGGGATACGCAGTATTTT
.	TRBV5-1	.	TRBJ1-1	CASSLQGLYGDTEAFF	TGCGCCAGCAGCTTGCAAGGCCTATACGGGGACACTGAAGCTTTCTTT
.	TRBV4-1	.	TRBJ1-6	CASSPGSLARNNSPLHF	TGCGCCAGCAGCCCCGGTTCGTTGGCCAGGAATAATTCACCCCTCCACTTT
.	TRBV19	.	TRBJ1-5	CASSDALGLKHF	TGTGCCAGTAGTGACGCATTGGGACTGAAGCATTTT
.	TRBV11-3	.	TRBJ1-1	CASSFGRNTEAFF	TGTGCCAGCAGCTTCGGACGGAACACTGAAGCTTTCTTT
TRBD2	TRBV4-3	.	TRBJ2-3	CASSQDPSGGAGDTQYF	TGCGCCAGCAGCCAAGACCCAAGCGGGGGGGCAGGAGATACGCAGTATTTT
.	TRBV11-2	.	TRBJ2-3	CASSSPGADTQYF	TGTGCCAGCAGCTCCCCGGGGGCGGATACGCAGTATTTT
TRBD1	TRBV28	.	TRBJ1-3	CASSLGGTASGNTIYF	TGTGCCAGCAGTTTGGGCGGGACAGCCTCTGGAAACACCATATATTTT
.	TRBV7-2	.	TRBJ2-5	CASSASGEQYF	TGTGCCAGCAGCGCCTCGGGGGAGCAGTACTTC
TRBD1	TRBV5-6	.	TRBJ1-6	CASSFGTGGITYNSPLHF	TGTGCCAGCAGCTTCGGGACAGGGGGAATCACCTATAATTCACCCCTCCACTTT
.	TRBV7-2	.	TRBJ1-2	CASSRTVNYGYTF	TGTGCCAGCAGCCGGACAGTTAACTATGGCTACACCTTC
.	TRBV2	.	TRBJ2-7	CASGQFSYEQYF	TGTGCCAGCGGACAATTCTCCTACGAGCAGTACTTC
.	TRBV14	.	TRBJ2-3	CASSQVLRDTQYF	TGTGCCAGCAGCCAAGTACTCCGAGATACGCAGTATTTT
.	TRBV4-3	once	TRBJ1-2	CASSQDLGSYGYTF	TGCGCCAGCAGCCAAGATTTGGGCAGCTATGGCTACACCTTC
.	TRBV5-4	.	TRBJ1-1	CASSLMQGGNTEAFF	TGTGCCAGCAGCTTGATGCAGGGCGGGAACACTGAAGCTTTCTTT
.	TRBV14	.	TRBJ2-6	CASSHSGVPSGANVLTF	TGTGCCAGCAGCCACTCAGGGGTACCCTCTGGGGCCAACGTCCTGACTTTC